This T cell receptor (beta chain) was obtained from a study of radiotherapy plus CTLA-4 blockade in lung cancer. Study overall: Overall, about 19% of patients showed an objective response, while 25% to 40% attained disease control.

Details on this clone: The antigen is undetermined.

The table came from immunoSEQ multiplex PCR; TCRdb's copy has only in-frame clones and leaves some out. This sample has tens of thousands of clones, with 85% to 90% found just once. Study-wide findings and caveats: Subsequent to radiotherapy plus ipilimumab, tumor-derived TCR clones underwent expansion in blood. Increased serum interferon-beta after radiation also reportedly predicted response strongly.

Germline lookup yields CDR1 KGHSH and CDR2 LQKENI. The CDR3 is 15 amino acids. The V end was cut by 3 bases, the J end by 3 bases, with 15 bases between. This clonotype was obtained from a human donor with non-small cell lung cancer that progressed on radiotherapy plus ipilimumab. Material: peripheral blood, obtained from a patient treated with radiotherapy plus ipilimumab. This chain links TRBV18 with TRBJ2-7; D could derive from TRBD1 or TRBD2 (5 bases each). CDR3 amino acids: CASSPAGTVNYEQYF. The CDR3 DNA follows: TGTGCCAGCTCACCCGCCGGGACGGTAAACTACGAGCAGTACTTC.